Below, 10 T cell receptor beta chains from the same sample are listed, as sequenced in a study of shared clonotypes between healthy human individuals. Clones were read by immunoSEQ multiplex PCR, and TCRdb kept only the in-frame ones, dropping some. The sample shows 1.6 million or so clones, 98% of them seen only once. Sequencing was done on a sample of naive CD4+ T cells sorted from blood. Indicated subset: CD45RA+ positively selected. These receptors came from a young man in good health.

The rearrangement uses TRBV13 and TRBJ2-2; D gene ambiguous. In germline, CDR1 is PRHDT, CDR2 FYEKMQ (reference sequence). The CDR3 sequence is 15 residues long. Trimming removed 0 bases at V and 0 bases at J, with 5 bases between. The CDR3 nucleotides are TGTGCCAGCAGCTTAGGCCTTTCGAACACCGGGGAGCTGTTTTTT. It translates to CASSLGLSNTGELFF.

The J gene is TRBJ2-2, the V gene TRBV10-3, with D possibly TRBD2 on 6 matching bases. The CDR3 is 14 residues long. Germline V CDR1 and CDR2: ENHRY, SYGVKD. The V end lost 8 bases, the J end lost 6 bases, and 16 bases lay between the germline ends. The CDR3 here is CAIQAGGAAGELFF. The DNA of the CDR3 is TGTGCCATCCAAGCTGGCGGGGCAGCCGGGGAGCTGTTTTTT.

Comments on this clone: Additional DNA sequences in this sample encode the identical CDR3. V usage is TRBV9 and J usage is TRBJ1-1; D is possibly TRBD1 (6 bases). V lost 0 bases to trimming and J lost 0 bases, with 9 bases between them. Germline V lookup: CDR1 SGDLS, CDR2 YYNGEE. The CDR3 covers 15 residues. CDR3 region: CASSVATGLNTEAFF. CDR3 nucleotides: TGTGCCAGCAGCGTAGCTACAGGGCTGAACACTGAAGCTTTCTTT.

This chain connects TRBV7-9 to TRBJ2-5; tentative D call: TRBD1 (5 bases). Germline assignment: CDR1 SEHNR and CDR2 FQNEAQ (reference sequence). The CDR3 is made up of 14 amino acids. Trimming took off 3 bases at V and 7 bases at J, with 15 bases between the two ends. The CDR3 region has the DNA TGTGCCAGCAGCTTGGAGACAGTGCCCAGGACCCAGTACTTC. Protein product: CASSLETVPRTQYF.

V usage is TRBV2 and J usage is TRBJ2-3; tentative D call: TRBD2 (5 bases). From germline, CDR1 is SNHLY and CDR2 FYNNEI. V was cut by 8 bases and J by 0 bases, with 6 bases left in between. This CDR3 comprises 12 residues. This CDR3 reads CASGGSTDTQYF. In DNA form, the CDR3 reads TGTGCCAGCGGAGGAAGCACAGATACGCAGTATTTT.

This chain connects TRBV6-5 to TRBJ2-7; either TRBD1 or TRBD2 may supply D (6 bases each). V was shortened by 7 bases and J by 4 bases, with 14 bases between the two germline ends. CDR1 MNHEY and CDR2 SVGAGI come from the germline V gene. This CDR3 spans 13 amino acids. CDR3 region: CASTMTGGYEQYF. CDR3 DNA: TGTGCCAGCACCATGACAGGAGGGTACGAGCAGTACTTC.

On this clone itself: This sample also contains other DNA sequences that code for the same CDR3. The J gene is TRBJ1-5, the V gene TRBV18; D is ambiguous. Germline V gene lookup returns CDR1 KGHSH and CDR2 LQKENI. The CDR3 length is 13 residues. Trimming took off 2 bases at V and 5 bases at J, with 7 bases between the two ends. In DNA form, the CDR3 reads TGTGCCAGCTCACCATTCAGCGATCAGCCCCAGCATTTT. Amino acid sequence: CASSPFSDQPQHF.

This clone came up once. Other DNA sequences in the sample encode the same CDR3. The chain has TRBV7-9 and TRBJ1-1; D gene ambiguous. The CDR3 totals 15 residues. Trimming stripped 2 bases from V and 0 bases from J, with 10 bases between. Germline-derived CDR1 and CDR2 are SEHNR and FQNEAQ (reference sequence). The CDR3 DNA follows: TGTGCCAGCAGCTTACTTGCGGGATTGAACACTGAAGCTTTCTTT. Translation gives CASSLLAGLNTEAFF.

DNA of the CDR3: TGTGCCAGCAGCTTAGCTGTGGGACGGATGAACACTGAAGCTTTCTTT. Its protein product is CASSLAVGRMNTEAFF. This rearrangement joins TRBV7-8 to TRBJ1-1; TRBD1 might be the D (5 bases). The CDR3 length is 16 residues. Germline V lookup: CDR1 SGHVS, CDR2 FQNEAQ. Trimming removed 0 bases at V and 0 bases at J, with 11 bases between.

The chain has TRBV13 and TRBJ2-3; TRBD1 agrees at 7 bases. The germline V gene encodes CDR1 PRHDT and CDR2 FYEKMQ (reference sequence). V gave up 3 bases and J gave up 4 bases; unmatched junction bases: 10. This CDR3 is built from 16 residues. The CDR3 loop is CASSFRQGQSPDTQYF. As DNA, the CDR3 is TGTGCCAGCAGCTTCAGACAGGGTCAGAGCCCAGATACGCAGTATTTT.